This T cell receptor beta chain was sequenced for a study of blood T cell repertoires in COVID-19. The overall study: PBMCs, B-cell-depleted T cells, or T cells were the source of the cDNA or gDNA that made up the material.

The method was immunoSEQ multiplex PCR; TCRdb's version includes in-frame clones alone and lacks a portion of them. Of approximately 140,000 clones detected, 81% appear once; the ten largest clones hold roughly 8.4%. The V gene's germline CDR1 is SGHNT and CDR2 YYREEE (reference sequence). The V end lost 7 bases, the J end lost 5 bases, and 15 bases lay between the germline ends. CDR3 length: 13 residues. This TCR was sampled from a human donor with acute or convalescent COVID-19. The donor label of this sample is uncertain. The chain couples TRBV5-4 to TRBJ2-5; the D gene is possibly TRBD1 (6 bases). What was sequenced was peripheral blood. The CDR3 spells CASARGGGETQYF. CDR3 nucleotides: TGTGCCAGCGCCCGTGGGGGCGGGGAGACCCAGTACTTC.